This passage covers 5 T cell receptor beta chains from one sample sequenced in a study of T-cell reconstitution after alpha-beta-depleted transplantation in children (TCRdb year 2016). The treatment or condition label of this sample denotes: allogeneic hematopoietic cell transplantation with graft depleted of TCRalphabeta T cells and CD19 B cells. Library method: PCR. Data came from an Illumina HiSeq 2500. To normalize quantification of the TCRbeta repertoire, the TCR libraries were built with molecular barcoding that relied on unique molecular identifiers. The public reads were run again by TCRdb, first through fastp at Q25 and then through MiXCR, and only productive beta chains were kept. Every CDR3 protein is listed once, alongside the most common genes and DNA of its rows. Here the sample has under 450,000 distinct CDR3 sequences; around 15% occur a single time. Jointly, the top ten make up around 28% of the sample.

The sequencing here drew on PBMCs, mostly from graft donor cells, taken 360 days after TCRalphabeta/CD19-depleted stem cell transplant. Receptor source: a boy in the first two years of life who had a stem cell transplant for Wiskott-Aldrich syndrome, so the T cells may come from the graft donor.

V usage is TRBV29-1 and J usage is TRBJ2-3; TRBD2 aligns across 10 bases. The CDR3 length is 13 residues. V gave up 6 bases and J gave up 5 bases; unmatched junction bases: 5. The germline gives CDR1 SQVTM, CDR2 ANQGSEA. In nucleotides, the CDR3 is TGCAGCGTCCGAGCGGGAGGGGGAGATACGCAGTATTTT. Residues: CSVRAGGGDTQYF.

This sequence joins TRBV25-1 and TRBJ2-7, with 9 bases fitting TRBD2. Trimming at V came to 6 bases and at J to 3 bases, leaving 6 bases not matched to a gene. Germline V lookup: CDR1 MGHDK, CDR2 SYGVNS. This CDR3 contains 14 residues. The CDR3 region has the DNA TGTGCCAGCAGATCAAGCGGGGGGATCTACGAGCAGTACTTC. It yields the protein CASRSSGGIYEQYF.

This clonotype occurred many times. CDR3: CASSWWRGTDTQYF. The CDR3 DNA sequence: TGTGCCAGCAGTTGGTGGCGGGGCACAGATACGCAGTATTTT. This sequence joins TRBV27 and TRBJ2-3; D may be TRBD2 (5 bases). Germline V gives CDR1 MNHEY, CDR2 SMNVEV (reference sequence). V dropped 4 bases and J dropped 1 base, with 9 bases sitting between them. This CDR3 spans 14 amino acids.

V and J are TRBV5-6 and TRBJ2-3, with D uncertain. This CDR3 contains 15 residues. Looked up from germline, CDR1 is SGHDT and CDR2 is YYEEEE. V dropped 4 bases and J dropped 0 bases, with 12 bases sitting between them. The CDR3 bases are TGTGCCAGCAGCCCTGGCCTCTTGAGCACAGATACGCAGTATTTT. Amino acids: CASSPGLLSTDTQYF. Filled out from reference TRBV5-6 and TRBJ2-3, the complete variable domain reads DAGVTQSPTHLIKTRGQQVTLRCSPKSGHDTVSWYQQALGQGPQFIFQYYEEEERQRGNFPDRFSGHQFPNYSSELNVNALLLGDSALYLCASSPGLLSTDTQYFGPGTRLTVL.

Regarding this clonotype: Given a much more abundant clone one base away, this may be a read error. The chain combines TRBV12-3 or TRBV12-4 with TRBJ2-5, with a weak D call TRBD2 (5 bases). V lost 11 bases to trimming and J lost 5 bases, with 12 bases between them. This CDR3 spans 11 amino acids. CDR3 in amino acids: CAGGPVETQYF. As DNA, the CDR3 is TGTGCCGGCGGGCCCGTGGAGACCCAGTACTTC.